The clone carrying this T cell receptor (beta chain) was observed many times. This entry belongs to a study of T-cell reconstitution after alpha-beta-depleted transplantation in children. This CDR3 contains 16 residues. Trimming removed 5 bases from V and 4 bases from J; junction bases left unmatched: 9. Germline values: CDR1 SGHAT, CDR2 FQNNGV. It was with unique molecular identifiers that the TCRbeta library was prepared. A single record per CDR3 protein comes from TCRdb applying MiXCR to the PCR reads. The data hold 100,000 to 120,000 distinct CDR3 sequences, with around 10% observed a single time.

The source was PBMCs from the stem cell graft donor, collected from the stem cell graft. This sequence originates from a human donor who donated a stem cell graft to a child with acute lymphoblastic leukemia. The V call is TRBV11-2, the J call TRBJ2-2; TRBD1 matches 8 bases. CDR3 residues: CASSPPTGEITGELFF. CDR3 bases: TGTGCCAGCAGCCCCCCGACAGGGGAGATCACCGGGGAGCTGTTTTTT.